Each of the 8 T cell receptor beta chains below was sequenced from the same sample in a study of Graves' ophthalmopathy and Graves' hyperthyroidism. Amplification from RNA transcripts yielded the TCR beta CDR3 regions. Second-round multiplex PCR came after a first-round RT-PCR that employed HTBI primers. TCRdb independently ran MiXCR on the multiplex PCR reads; one entry per CDR3 protein. This table has 400,000 to 450,000 distinct CDR3 sequences, 21% appearing once. Material: peripheral blood. Receptor source: a woman under 30 with stable Graves' hyperthyroidism.

This clonotype was seen repeatedly, ten times or more. The CDR3: CASSLWVEGRYGYTF. The DNA for the CDR3 is TGTGCCAGCAGCTTGTGGGTGGAGGGCCGCTATGGCTACACCTTC. The chain carries TRBV7-2 and TRBJ1-2; D gene unclear. This CDR3 region has 15 residues. The germline V and J ends were trimmed by 3 bases and 4 bases, with 15 bases remaining between them. Germline V lookup: CDR1 SGHTA, CDR2 FQGNSA.

This clonotype was recorded many times. This sequence joins TRBV27 and TRBJ2-5; D is uncertain. This CDR3 comprises 9 residues. V gave up 7 bases and J gave up 4 bases, with 1 base separating them. CDR1 and CDR2 (germline): MNHEY, SMNVEV (reference sequence). The CDR3 region is CASIETQYF. CDR3 in DNA: TGTGCCAGCATAGAGACCCAGTACTTC.

This clonotype has a count of ten or more. The chain couples TRBV7-2 to TRBJ2-7; D might be TRBD2 (6 bases). The germline gives CDR1 SGHTA, CDR2 FQGNSA. V was cut by 5 bases and J by 9 bases, with 14 bases left in between. This CDR3 has 12 residues. In nucleotides, the CDR3 is TGTGCCAGCAGCGTCCCGGGGAGGCCGCAGTACTTC. Translated, it gives CASSVPGRPQYF.

This clonotype was counted ten times or more. J is TRBJ1-1 and V is TRBV6-2 or TRBV6-3; D gene uncertain. Trimming left V 4 bases short and J 1 base short, with 19 bases between. Looked up from germline, CDR1 is MNHEY and CDR2 is SVGEGT. The length of the CDR3 is 17 residues. As DNA, the CDR3 is TGTGCCAGCAGTTCCAACTCCTTAAAATCGGCGAACACTGAAGCTTTCTTT. This gives the protein CASSSNSLKSANTEAFF.

The CDR3 protein is CASSQPNTDTQYF. The CDR3 DNA sequence: TGTGCCAGCAGTCAACCTAACACAGATACGCAGTATTTT. V is TRBV6-2 or TRBV6-3 and J is TRBJ2-3; D not certain. Germline-derived CDR1 and CDR2 are MNHEY and SVGEGT. The CDR3 is 13 amino acids. V dropped 5 bases and J dropped 2 bases, with 8 bases sitting between them.

This clonotype came up many times. The chain's CDR3 is CSVATGEAFF. The CDR3 nucleotides read TGCAGCGTGGCGACAGGGGAAGCTTTCTTT. V usage is TRBV29-1 and J usage is TRBJ1-1; 7 positions agree with TRBD1. There are 10 residues in the CDR3. Germline CDR1 reads SQVTM; CDR2 reads ANQGSEA. Losses at the gene ends were 6 bases for V and 8 bases for J; bases not matched to a gene: 3.

This clonotype has ten or more counts. This sequence joins TRBV12-3 or TRBV12-4 and TRBJ2-7; 7 bases are a match to TRBD1. V was clipped by 0 bases and J by 0 bases; unmatched bases: 8. The CDR3 runs 17 residues. The chain's CDR3 is CASSLAVLQGSSYEQYF. The DNA for the CDR3 is TGTGCCAGCAGTTTAGCGGTCCTACAGGGGAGCTCCTACGAGCAGTACTTC.

This clonotype has just one count. The V and J genes are TRBV6-1 and TRBJ2-5; 7 bases agree with TRBD2. This CDR3 comprises 18 residues. Per the germline V gene, CDR1 is MNHNS and CDR2 is SASEGT. The V and J ends lost 1 base and 4 bases, in that order; junction bases with no gene match: 15. The CDR3 nucleotides are TGTGCCAGCAGTGAAGAGTTGGCTAGCGGCGGGGCCTCAGAGACCCAGTACTTC. Amino acid sequence: CASSEELASGGASETQYF.